A selection of T cell receptor beta chains follows, all from one sample in a study of T cell clones after liver transplantation. Profiling relied on immunoSEQ multiplex PCR, and the TCRdb table lists in-frame clones only, not all of them. The sample includes about 120,000 clones, less than 95% seen only once; the top ten take around 0.8%. Sequencing was performed on CD4+ T cells from blood, taken 12 months after liver transplant. The receptors come from a human patient who received a liver transplant. Some T cells could come from the graft donor. CDR3s include the opening cysteine and the closing phenylalanine or tryptophan. D genes are given only for firm matches.

-,TRBV19,TRBJ2-2,CASSYSPSFTVPGELFF,TGTGCCAGTAGTTATTCTCCTAGTTTTACCGTACCCGGGGAGCTGTTTTTT
-,TRBV6-5,TRBJ2-2,CASRPGWVTGELFF,TGTGCCAGCAGGCCGGGTTGGGTCACCGGGGAGCTGTTTTTT
-,TRBV19,TRBJ2-3,CASSINNPTDTQYF,TGTGCCAGTAGTATCAACAACCCCACAGATACGCAGTATTTT
-,TRBV10-3,TRBJ1-5,CAISESAGASQPQHF,TGTGCCATCAGTGAGTCGGCAGGGGCGAGTCAGCCCCAGCATTTT
TRBD2,TRBV27,TRBJ2-7,CASSRGPAGGLYEQYF,TGTGCCAGCAGTCGCGGACCAGCGGGAGGCCTCTACGAGCAGTACTTC
-,TRBV18,TRBJ1-2,CASSGDRNYGYTF,TGTGCCAGCTCCGGGGACCGAAACTATGGCTACACCTTC
-,TRBV28,TRBJ2-6,CASLGDQSSGANVLTF,TGTGCCAGCTTAGGGGACCAGAGCTCTGGGGCCAACGTCCTGACTTTC
TRBD1,TRBV5-1,TRBJ2-7,CASSPQGALGEQYF,TGCGCCAGCAGCCCACAGGGGGCGCTTGGCGAGCAGTACTTC
-,TRBV4-1,TRBJ2-1,CASSHDRDTYNEQFF,TGCGCCAGCAGCCATGACCGGGACACATACAATGAGCAGTTCTTC
-,TRBV19,TRBJ2-7,CASSIAVSSYEQYF,TGTGCCAGTAGTATCGCGGTTAGCTCCTACGAGCAGTACTTC
-,TRBV10-2,TRBJ2-7,CASSEPGRGVVEQYF,TGCGCCAGCAGTGAACCGGGACGCGGAGTAGTCGAGCAGTACTTC
-,TRBV18,TRBJ1-5,CASSAGIRNQPQHF,TGTGCCAGCTCAGCAGGGATCCGCAATCAGCCCCAGCATTTT
-,TRBV7-6,TRBJ2-3,CASSLGQLSTDTQYF,TGTGCCAGCAGCCTTGGACAGTTGAGCACAGATACGCAGTATTTT
-,TRBV6-1,TRBJ1-4,CASSEAPRPNEKLFF,TGTGCCAGCAGTGAAGCCCCCAGACCCAATGAAAAACTGTTTTTT
-,TRBV5-4,TRBJ2-5,CASSLVSGQETQYF,TGTGCCAGCAGCTTGGTAAGCGGACAAGAGACCCAGTACTTC